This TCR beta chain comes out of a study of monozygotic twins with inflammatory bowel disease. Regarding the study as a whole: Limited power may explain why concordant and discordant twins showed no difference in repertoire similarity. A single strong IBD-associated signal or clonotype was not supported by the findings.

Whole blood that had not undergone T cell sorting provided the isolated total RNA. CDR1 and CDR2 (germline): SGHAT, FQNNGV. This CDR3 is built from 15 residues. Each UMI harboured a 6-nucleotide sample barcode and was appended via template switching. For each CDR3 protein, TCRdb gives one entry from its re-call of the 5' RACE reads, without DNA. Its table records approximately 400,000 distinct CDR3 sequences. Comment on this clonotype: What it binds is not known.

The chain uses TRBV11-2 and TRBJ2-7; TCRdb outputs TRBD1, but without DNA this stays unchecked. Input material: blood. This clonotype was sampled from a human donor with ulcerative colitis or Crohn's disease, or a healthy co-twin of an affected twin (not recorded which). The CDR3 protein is CASSLVYGQGYEQYF.